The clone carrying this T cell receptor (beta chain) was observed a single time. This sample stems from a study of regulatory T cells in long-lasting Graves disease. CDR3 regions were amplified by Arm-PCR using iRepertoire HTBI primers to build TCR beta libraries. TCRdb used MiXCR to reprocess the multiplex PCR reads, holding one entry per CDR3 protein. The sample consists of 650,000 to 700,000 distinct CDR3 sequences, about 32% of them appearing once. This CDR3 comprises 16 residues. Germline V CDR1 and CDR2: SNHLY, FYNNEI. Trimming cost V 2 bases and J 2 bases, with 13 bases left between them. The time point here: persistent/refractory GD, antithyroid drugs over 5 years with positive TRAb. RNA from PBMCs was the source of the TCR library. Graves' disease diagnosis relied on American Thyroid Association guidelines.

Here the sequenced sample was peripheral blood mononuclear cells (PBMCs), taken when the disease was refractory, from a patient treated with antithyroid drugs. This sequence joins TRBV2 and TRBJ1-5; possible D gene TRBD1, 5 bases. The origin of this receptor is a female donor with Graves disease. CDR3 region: CASSEPPFRGNQPQHF. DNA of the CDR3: TGTGCCAGCAGTGAACCGCCATTCAGGGGCAATCAGCCCCAGCATTTT.